Each of the 5 T cell receptor beta chains below was sequenced from the same sample in a study of blood T cell repertoires in COVID-19. Generated by immunoSEQ multiplex PCR, the TCRdb table keeps only in-frame clones and is missing some. The repertoire consists of 130,000 to 150,000 clones, with about 88% occurring once and the leading ten covering roughly a tenth. The sequenced material came from peripheral blood. The receptors derive from a man aged 50-59 years with active or convalescent COVID-19.

The rearrangement uses TRBV6-5 and TRBJ1-2, with D tentatively TRBD1 (5 bases). Germline V gene sequence: CDR1 MNHEY, CDR2 SVGAGI. Trimming pared 2 bases from V and 1 base from J, leaving 14 bases between. This CDR3 is built from 16 residues. The CDR3 DNA follows: TGTGCCAGCAGTTACGTCGCAGCGGGGGATAACTATGGCTACACCTTC. Translating gives CASSYVAAGDNYGYTF.

The chain combines TRBV3-1 (or the pseudogene TRBV3-2) with TRBJ2-6, with 9 bases that match TRBD1. Per germline, CDR1 LGHDT and CDR2 YNNKEL (reference sequence). V was clipped by 5 bases and J by 4 bases; unmatched bases: 9. CDR3 length: 17 amino acids. CDR3: CASSSLRTGVGANVLTF. In DNA form, the CDR3 reads TGTGCCAGCAGCTCACTACGGACAGGGGTAGGGGCCAACGTCCTGACTTTC.

This chain connects TRBV28 to TRBJ2-2; TRBD1 aligns across 7 bases. There are 13 residues in the CDR3. Germline V CDR1 and CDR2: MDHEN, SYDVKM. The junction had 6 bases not matched to a gene; V was cut back by 8 bases and J by 6 bases. As DNA, the CDR3 is TGTGCCAGCTCCCCGCAGGGGGCCGGGGAGCTGTTTTTT. It encodes CASSPQGAGELFF.

Ten or more counts support this clone. The CDR3 here is CASSLAWEPEAFF. As DNA, the CDR3 is TGTGCCAGCAGCTTAGCGTGGGAGCCTGAAGCTTTCTTT. This chain uses TRBV7-9 with TRBJ1-1; D not certain. The CDR3 is 13 amino acids. The V end was cut by 0 bases, the J end by 6 bases, with 8 bases between. Germline V CDR1 and CDR2: SEHNR, FQNEAQ (reference sequence).

This chain uses TRBV3-1 (or the pseudogene TRBV3-2) with TRBJ2-2; the match to TRBD2 covers 9 bases. The V segment lost 1 base and the J segment 6 bases; nucleotides outside the gene matches: 3. The germline CDR1 and CDR2 sequences are LGHDT and YNNKEL (reference sequence). The CDR3 is 15 amino acids. CDR3 sequence (DNA): TGTGCCAGCAGCCAAGGTAGCGGGAGTCCCGGGGAGCTGTTTTTT. It encodes CASSQGSGSPGELFF.